This T cell receptor (beta chain) emerged from a study of beta chain features in type 1 diabetes. Study details: There was similarity between patients and healthy donors in age, gender and cell yields. Overall study results and limits: When VDJ junctions were examined, type 1 diabetes patients showed fewer insertions and more deletions. A closer apparent resemblance between naive, central memory and Treg TCRB repertoires was seen in patients than in healthy donors.

This clone was picked up a small number of times. Its antigen is as yet unknown. What was sequenced were expressed TCRB transcripts, since all of the isolated RNA had been reverse transcribed. Data came from immunoSEQ multiplex PCR; TCRdb stores just in-frame clones and leaves some out. This table holds a few hundred thousand clones, about 11% found once. In germline, CDR1 is MDHEN, CDR2 SYDVKM. Trimming took 7 bases from V and 10 from J; bases not matched to a gene: 12. CDR3 length equals 15 residues. CD45RO/CCR7/CD25/CD127/CD95/CD27 separated CD4+ naive, central memory, regulatory and stem cell-like memory cells by sorting.

The TCR sequence derives from a woman under 40 in good health. The source material was naive CD4+ T cells from blood. The chain couples TRBV28 to TRBJ2-1; 11 bases agree with TRBD2. The CDR3 loop is CASNLGTSGPEEQFF. The CDR3 coding sequence is TGTGCCAGCAACCTCGGGACTAGCGGCCCGGAGGAGCAGTTCTTC.